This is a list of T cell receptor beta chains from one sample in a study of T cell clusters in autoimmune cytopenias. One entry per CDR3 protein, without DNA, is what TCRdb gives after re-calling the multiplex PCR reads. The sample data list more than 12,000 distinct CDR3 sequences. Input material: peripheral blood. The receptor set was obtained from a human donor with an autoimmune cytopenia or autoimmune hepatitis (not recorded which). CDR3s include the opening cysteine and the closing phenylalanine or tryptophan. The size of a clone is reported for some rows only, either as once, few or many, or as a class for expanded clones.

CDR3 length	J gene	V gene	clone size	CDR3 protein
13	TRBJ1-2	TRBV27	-	CASSPGVGYGYTF
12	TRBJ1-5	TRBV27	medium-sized	CASSPQGQPQHF
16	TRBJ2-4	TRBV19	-	CASSMHRELAKNIQYF
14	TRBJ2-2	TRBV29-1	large	CSAGEGWNTGELFF
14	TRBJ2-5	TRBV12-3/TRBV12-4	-	CASRETGGSETQYF
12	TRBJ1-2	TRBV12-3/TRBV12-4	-	CASHRVGYGYTF
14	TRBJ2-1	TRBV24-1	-	CATSKTGVGNEQFF
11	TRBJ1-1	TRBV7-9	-	CASSVNTEAFF
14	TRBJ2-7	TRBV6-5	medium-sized	CASTQGTGTYEQYF
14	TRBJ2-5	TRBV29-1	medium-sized	CSGLGLAGRGTQYF
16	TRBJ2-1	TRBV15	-	CATSRDTGPDYNEQFF
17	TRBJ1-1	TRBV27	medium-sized	CASSSRPLSYTAAEAFF
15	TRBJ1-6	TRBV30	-	CAWSVSPGFNSPLHF
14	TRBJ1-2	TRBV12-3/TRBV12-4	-	CASSLAGRGRGYTF
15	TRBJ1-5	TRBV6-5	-	CASCPGQGLNQPQHF
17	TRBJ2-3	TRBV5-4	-	CASSPPDTSLRTDTQYF
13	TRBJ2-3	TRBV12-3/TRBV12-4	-	CASSFSAVDTQYF
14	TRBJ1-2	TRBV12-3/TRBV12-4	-	CASSISRSNYGYTF
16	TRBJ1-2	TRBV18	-	CASSTKERSYLYGYTF
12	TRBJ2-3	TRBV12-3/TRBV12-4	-	CASSDSAGPQYF
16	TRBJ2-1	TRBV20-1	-	CSAKPRLIPKHNEQFF